The 32 T cell receptor beta chains reported below all come from one sample, sequenced in a study of blood T cells in healthy people across ages. A second PCR of 7 to 11 cycles used a sample-barcoded 5' primer and a J-beta primer mix. MiXCR was run by TCRdb on the 5' RACE reads, yielding one entry per CDR3 protein. The table records a few hundred thousand distinct CDR3 sequences, 27% of them present only once. Sequenced: blood. The receptors stem from a woman in her 70s in good health.

Details on this clonotype: A much larger clone is a single base away; this may be a read error. J is TRBJ1-2 and V is TRBV19, with 8 positions matching TRBD1. CDR1 LNHDA and CDR2 SQIVND come from the germline V gene (reference sequence). This CDR3 contains 15 residues. V lost 11 bases to trimming and J lost 5 bases; unmatched junction nucleotides: 16. CDR3 sequence reads: CAGLDRGEAIYGYTF. CDR3 nucleotides: TGTGCCGGTCTAGACAGGGGAGAGGCGATATATGGCTACACCTTC.

This clonotype was picked up a small number of times. The chain employs TRBV29-1 and TRBJ1-1, with a tentative D call TRBD1 (5 bases). Germline CDR1 and CDR2: SQVTM and ANQGSEA. The CDR3 runs 13 residues. Trimming left V 3 bases short and J 4 bases short, with 12 bases between. The CDR3 protein is CSVDRQPGTEAFF. The DNA of the CDR3 is TGCAGCGTTGATAGACAGCCGGGCACTGAAGCTTTCTTT. Full variable domain (remainder filled in from reference TRBV29-1 and TRBJ1-1): SAVISQKPSRDICQRGTSLTIQCQVDSQVTMMFWYRQQPGQSLTLIATANQGSEATYESGFVIDKFPISRPNLTFSTLTVSNMSPEDSSIYLCSVDRQPGTEAFFGQGTRLTVV.

This clonotype showed up just a few times. The chain has TRBV12-3 or TRBV12-4 and TRBJ2-1; tentatively, D is TRBD2 (6 bases). V lost 6 bases and J lost 0, with 6 bases in between. This CDR3 is built from 13 residues. The CDR3: CASREGSYNEQFF. The DNA of the CDR3 is TGTGCCAGCAGGGAGGGCTCCTACAATGAGCAGTTCTTC.

This clonotype came up a few times. Its ends do not fully match the called genes, so a read error is possible. V gene TRBV5-1 combines with J gene TRBJ1-2; no clear D gene. CDR1 and CDR2 (germline): SGHRS, YFSETQ. The CDR3 length is 13 residues. The CDR3 loop is CASSLDANYGYTF. DNA of the CDR3: TGTGCCAGCAGCTTGGATGCTAACTATGGCTACACCTTC.

The chain joins TRBV7-8 to TRBJ1-1; D is uncertain. This CDR3 contains 14 residues. Germline-derived CDR1 and CDR2 are SGHVS and FQNEAQ. The V end lost 5 bases, the J end lost 7 bases, and 17 bases lay between the germline ends. The CDR3 here is CASSPPVRVNEAFF. CDR3 in DNA: TGTGCCAGCAGCCCCCCCGTGAGGGTCAATGAAGCTTTCTTT.

This clonotype was observed a few times. The rearrangement joins TRBV20-1 to TRBJ2-1; 8 bases are shared with TRBD1. The junction had 12 bases not matched to a gene; V was cut back by 8 bases and J by 6 bases. The CDR3 length is 14 residues. Germline V lookup: CDR1 DFQATT, CDR2 SNEGSKA (reference sequence). The CDR3 protein is CSSPGTGYSNEQFF. CDR3 nucleotide sequence: TGCAGTTCCCCGGGGACAGGTTATAGCAATGAGCAGTTCTTC.

This clonotype has a handful of counts. The chain employs TRBV28 and TRBJ1-4; unclear D gene. Per germline, CDR1 MDHEN and CDR2 SYDVKM. V lost 6 bases and J lost 6, with 14 bases in between. The CDR3 sequence is 14 residues long. CDR3 residues: CASSLPGADEKLFF. The CDR3 DNA reads as TGTGCCAGCAGCCTACCCGGTGCAGATGAAAAACTGTTTTTT.

V usage is TRBV7-2 and J usage is TRBJ1-4; perhaps TRBD1 as D (5 bases). Looked up from germline, CDR1 is SGHTA and CDR2 is FQGNSA. CDR3 length equals 17 residues. V lost 5 bases and J lost 6, with 22 bases in between. CDR3 amino acids: CASSLRRDSSNHEKLFF. The CDR3 coding sequence is TGTGCCAGCAGCCTACGACGTGACAGCAGCAACCATGAAAAACTGTTTTTT.

V is TRBV9 and J is TRBJ2-5; 7 nucleotides line up with TRBD2. Trimming at V came to 5 bases and at J to 5 bases, leaving 6 bases not matched to a gene. Germline-derived CDR1 and CDR2 are SGDLS and YYNGEE. The CDR3 loop spans 13 amino acids. CDR3 loop: CASRSGLNETQYF. DNA for the CDR3: TGTGCCAGCAGATCGGGACTAAACGAGACCCAGTACTTC.

The chain joins TRBV20-1 to TRBJ2-1; TRBD2 might be the D (6 bases). CDR3 length: 15 amino acids. CDR1 is DFQATT, CDR2 SNEGSKA, per germline (reference sequence). Trimming left V 7 bases short and J 3 bases short, with 19 bases between. The CDR3 spells CSVGPPIADYNEQFF. The CDR3 bases are TGCAGTGTCGGGCCGCCGATAGCGGACTACAATGAGCAGTTCTTC.

This clonotype occurred a few times. This sequence joins TRBV5-1 and TRBJ2-5; 9 bases fit TRBD2. From germline, CDR1 is SGHRS and CDR2 YFSETQ. This CDR3 has 14 amino acids. V was clipped by 3 bases and J by 6 bases; unmatched bases: 6. The CDR3 region has the DNA TGCGCCAGCAGCTGGGGAGCGGGAGGTCAGACCCAGTACTTC. The encoded protein is CASSWGAGGQTQYF.

This chain's CDR3 is CASSEIGLLTGELFF. The CDR3 DNA reads as TGTGCCAGCAGTGAAATAGGGCTTCTGACCGGGGAGCTGTTTTTT. The chain couples TRBV2 to TRBJ2-2; D unresolved. V was shortened by 2 bases and J by 5 bases, with 12 bases between the two germline ends. The CDR3 totals 15 residues. CDR1 SNHLY and CDR2 FYNNEI come from the germline V gene.

V usage is TRBV25-1 and J usage is TRBJ2-5; D perhaps matches TRBD1 (7 bases). The CDR3 spans 16 residues. V was clipped by 5 bases and J by 4 bases, with 20 bases between them. CDR1 and CDR2 from the germline V gene are MGHDK and SYGVNS. CDR3 nucleotides: TGTGCCAGCAGTCCAAACCAGGGGGGAAGAGGAGAGACCCAGTACTTC. This sequence encodes CASSPNQGGRGETQYF.

About this clonotype itself: A much larger clonotype is one base distant, so this may be a read error. Written as DNA, the CDR3 is TGCGCCAGCAGCGCCCGGGACCGATCCTACGAGCAGTACTTC. Translated: CASSARDRSYEQYF. The rearrangement links TRBV5-1 to TRBJ2-7; the D call may be TRBD1 or TRBD2 (5 bases each). V gave up 4 bases and J gave up 1 base, with 12 bases separating them. Germline assignment: CDR1 SGHRS and CDR2 YFSETQ. The length of the CDR3 is 14 residues.

This clonotype came up a few times. V and J are TRBV29-1 and TRBJ2-3, with a weak D call TRBD2 (7 bases). Germline CDR1 and CDR2: SQVTM and ANQGSEA. V was shortened by 5 bases and J by 0 bases, with 21 bases between the two germline ends. The CDR3 contains 17 residues. CDR3 region: CSVKGRGIPHSTDTQYF. In DNA, the CDR3 is TGCAGCGTTAAGGGGAGGGGGATTCCACACAGCACAGATACGCAGTATTTT.

The J gene is TRBJ2-7, the V gene TRBV6-5, with D unclear. The DNA end is a closer match to TRBJ2-1, so the J assignment may be wrong. The germline gives CDR1 MNHEY, CDR2 SVGAGI. This CDR3 comprises 11 residues. CDR3 nucleotide sequence: TGTGCCAGCAGGCAGTTCAGCGAGCAGTTCTTC. Its protein is CASRQFSEQFF.

This clonotype was seen only a few times. One end of the junction varies from germline; a read error may be responsible. This sequence joins TRBV5-1 and TRBJ2-2; 9 bases line up with TRBD2. CDR3 length: 17 amino acids. CDR1 is SGHRS and CDR2 is YFSETQ in the germline V gene. CDR3 loop: CASSFPGLAKNTGELFF. Written as DNA, the CDR3 is TGTGCCAGCAGCTTCCCTGGACTAGCGAAAAACACCGGGGAGCTGTTTTTT.

A few counts support this clonotype. The V and J genes are TRBV5-6 and TRBJ2-4; no definite D call. V was pared by 2 bases and J by 1 base, with 19 bases between. The germline gives CDR1 SGHDT, CDR2 YYEEEE. The CDR3 contains 18 residues. CDR3 nucleotides: TGTGCCAGCAGCTTAATCGCGACCCAACCCCTTGCCAAAAACATTCAGTACTTC. Amino acids: CASSLIATQPLAKNIQYF.

The chain joins TRBV10-3 to TRBJ2-1; weak D call: TRBD1 (5 bases). CDR1 ENHRY and CDR2 SYGVKD come from the germline V gene. Trimming took off 10 bases at V and 0 bases at J, with 16 bases between the two ends. The CDR3 length is 15 residues. The CDR3 DNA sequence: TGTGCCACGATGACAGACCCGAGCTCCTACAATGAGCAGTTCTTC. This codes for CATMTDPSSYNEQFF.

The V call is TRBV4-2, the J call TRBJ2-3, with a possible D match to TRBD1 (6 bases). Trimming took 2 bases from V and 0 from J, leaving 15 bases between them. Germline V gene data show CDR1 as LGHNA and CDR2 as YNFKEQ. This CDR3 region has 17 residues. CDR3 nucleotides: TGTGCCAGCAGCCAACATACAGGGTCAACTAGCACAGATACGCAGTATTTT. Translation gives CASSQHTGSTSTDTQYF.

The V call is TRBV6-5, the J call TRBJ2-3; 10 nucleotides line up with TRBD2. The CDR3 has 15 amino acids. The germline V gene encodes CDR1 MNHEY and CDR2 SVGAGI. J was trimmed by 4 bases and V by 5 bases; bases with no gene match: 6. In nucleotides, the CDR3 is TGTGCCAGCAGTCCCCTAGCGGGAGTCGCAGATACGCAGTATTTT. Translated: CASSPLAGVADTQYF.

The genes are TRBV7-8 and TRBJ2-1; D unclear. Germline V CDR1 and CDR2: SGHVS, FQNEAQ. CDR3 length equals 15 residues. V shed 5 bases and J shed 2 bases, with 13 bases lying between them. Here the CDR3 DNA reads TGTGCCAGCAGCCTAAGGAGTACGACCTACAATGAGCAGTTCTTC. Protein: CASSLRSTTYNEQFF.

The V call is TRBV13, the J call TRBJ2-7; 9 bases agree with TRBD2. Germline V gene lookup returns CDR1 PRHDT and CDR2 FYEKMQ (reference sequence). The CDR3 runs to 14 residues. V dropped 8 bases and J dropped 4; count of bases not matched to a gene: 9. CDR3 DNA: TGTGCCAGCTCCGCGCGGCGGGAGGGATACGAGCAGTACTTC. Amino acid sequence: CASSARREGYEQYF.

The rearrangement uses TRBV28 and TRBJ2-3; D gene ambiguous. This CDR3 has 15 residues. In germline, CDR1 is MDHEN, CDR2 SYDVKM. V lost 6 bases and J 0 bases, leaving 13 bases between the germline ends. CDR3 bases: TGTGCCAGCAGCTCGAGCCAAGTTAGCACAGATACGCAGTATTTT. It encodes CASSSSQVSTDTQYF. Together with reference TRBV28 and TRBJ2-3, the CDR3 gives the full variable domain: DVKVTQSSRYLVKRTGEKVFLECVQDMDHENMFWYRQDPGLGLRLIYFSYDVKMKEKGDIPEGYSVSREKKERFSLILESASTNQTSMYLCASSSSQVSTDTQYFGPGTRLTVL.

This clonotype has more than one count but fewer than ten. The V call is TRBV10-3, the J call TRBJ1-1; TRBD1 aligns across 7 bases. Germline V CDR1 and CDR2: ENHRY, SYGVKD. With 0 bases clipped from V and 1 base from J, the junction kept 8 bases outside the gene matches. This CDR3 spans 17 amino acids. The CDR3 region is CAISESGTGVANTEAFF. The CDR3 DNA is TGTGCCATCAGTGAGTCGGGAACAGGGGTCGCGAACACTGAAGCTTTCTTT.

This clonotype was seen repeatedly, ten times or more. The rearrangement uses TRBV15 and TRBJ2-2, with D possibly TRBD2 on 5 matching bases. The V gene lost 11 bases and the J gene lost 6 bases, with 22 bases spanning the gap. Germline V gene lookup returns CDR1 LNHNV and CDR2 YYDKDF (reference sequence). The CDR3 contains 15 residues. CDR3 in DNA: TGTGCCGCCCACAGCGGAGAGGGAAATTCCGGGGAGCTGTTTTTT. Protein sequence: CAAHSGEGNSGELFF. Using reference TRBV15 and TRBJ2-2 for the parts outside the CDR3, the full variable domain is DAMVIQNPRYQVTQFGKPVTLSCSQTLNHNVMYWYQQKSSQAPKLLFHYYDKDFNNEADTPDNFQSRRPNTSFCFLDIRSPGLGDTAMYLCAAHSGEGNSGELFFGEGSRLTVL.

The rearrangement joins TRBV20-1 to TRBJ1-5; D call uncertain. The CDR3 spans 13 residues. The V and J ends lost 6 bases and 0 bases respectively, with 9 bases between them. Germline CDR1 is DFQATT and CDR2 is SNEGSKA (reference sequence). The CDR3 reads CSAQFTSNQPQHF. In DNA form, the CDR3 reads TGCAGTGCGCAGTTCACTAGCAATCAGCCCCAGCATTTT.

The CDR3 nucleotides read TGCGCCAGCAGCTCCACCGGGACAGGGAGGAAGACCCAGTACTTC. It codes for CASSSTGTGRKTQYF. This rearrangement joins TRBV5-1 to TRBJ2-5, with TRBD1 identical over 9 bases. J was trimmed by 6 bases and V by 3 bases; bases with no gene match: 9. Germline V gives CDR1 SGHRS, CDR2 YFSETQ. The CDR3 extends over 15 amino acids.

This clonotype was seen once. V is TRBV19 and J is TRBJ1-1; weak D call: TRBD1 (5 bases). The germline V and J ends were trimmed by 8 bases and 0 bases, with 13 bases remaining between them. There are 14 residues in the CDR3. CDR1 is LNHDA, CDR2 SQIVND, per germline (reference sequence). The CDR3 DNA is TGTGCCAGTCACTATGACAGCCTGAACACTGAAGCTTTCTTT. Translated, it gives CASHYDSLNTEAFF.

This clonotype occurred a few times. The chain recombines TRBV20-1 with TRBJ2-3; tentative D call: TRBD2 (6 bases). With 4 bases removed from V and 0 bases from J, the gap between germline ends came to 11 bases. The germline CDR1 and CDR2 sequences are DFQATT and SNEGSKA (reference sequence). This CDR3 is 14 amino acids long. The CDR3 nucleotides read TGCAGTGCTACCGGACTACTGAGCACAGATACGCAGTATTTT. It translates to CSATGLLSTDTQYF.

The rearrangement joins TRBV5-1 to TRBJ2-7; 11 bases are a match to TRBD2. Germline CDR1 and CDR2: SGHRS and YFSETQ. This CDR3 is built from 16 residues. V was pared by 3 bases and J by 2 bases, with 7 bases of the junction left unmatched. In DNA, the CDR3 is TGCGCCAGCAGCTCCGGGACTAGCGGAGCACCCTACGAGCAGTACTTC. Its protein is CASSSGTSGAPYEQYF. The full variable domain, completed using reference TRBV5-1 and TRBJ2-7, is KAGVTQTPRYLIKTRGQQVTLSCSPISGHRSVSWYQQTPGQGLQFLFEYFSETQRNKGNFPGRFSGRQFSNSRSEMNVSTLELGDSALYLCASSSGTSGAPYEQYFGPGTRLTVT.

This clonotype was picked up many times. The V gene is TRBV11-1, the J gene TRBJ2-1; 13 bases align to TRBD2. This CDR3 is built from 16 residues. Germline loops: CDR1 SGHAT, CDR2 FQDESV (reference sequence). V shed 6 bases and J 8 bases; nucleotides not matched to a gene: 10. Here the CDR3 reads CASSLFGTSGTDEQFF. CDR3 nucleotides: TGTGCCAGCAGTCTTTTCGGGACTAGCGGGACGGATGAGCAGTTCTTC.